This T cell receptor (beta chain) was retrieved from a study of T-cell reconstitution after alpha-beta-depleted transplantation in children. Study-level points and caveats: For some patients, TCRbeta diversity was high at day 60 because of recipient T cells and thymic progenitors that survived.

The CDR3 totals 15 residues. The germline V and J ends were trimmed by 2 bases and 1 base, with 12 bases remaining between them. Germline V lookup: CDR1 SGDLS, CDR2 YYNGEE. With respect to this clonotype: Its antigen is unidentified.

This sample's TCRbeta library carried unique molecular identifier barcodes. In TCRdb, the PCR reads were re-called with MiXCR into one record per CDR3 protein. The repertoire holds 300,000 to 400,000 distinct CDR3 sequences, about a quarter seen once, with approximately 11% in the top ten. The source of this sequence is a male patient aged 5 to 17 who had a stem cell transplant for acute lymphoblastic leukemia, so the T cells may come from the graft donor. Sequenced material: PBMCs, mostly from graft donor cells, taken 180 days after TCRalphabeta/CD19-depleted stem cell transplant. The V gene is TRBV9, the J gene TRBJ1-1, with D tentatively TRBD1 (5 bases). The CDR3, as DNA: TGTGCCAGCAGCGTCAGCCCCGGGGCGAACACTGAAGCTTTCTTT. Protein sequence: CASSVSPGANTEAFF.